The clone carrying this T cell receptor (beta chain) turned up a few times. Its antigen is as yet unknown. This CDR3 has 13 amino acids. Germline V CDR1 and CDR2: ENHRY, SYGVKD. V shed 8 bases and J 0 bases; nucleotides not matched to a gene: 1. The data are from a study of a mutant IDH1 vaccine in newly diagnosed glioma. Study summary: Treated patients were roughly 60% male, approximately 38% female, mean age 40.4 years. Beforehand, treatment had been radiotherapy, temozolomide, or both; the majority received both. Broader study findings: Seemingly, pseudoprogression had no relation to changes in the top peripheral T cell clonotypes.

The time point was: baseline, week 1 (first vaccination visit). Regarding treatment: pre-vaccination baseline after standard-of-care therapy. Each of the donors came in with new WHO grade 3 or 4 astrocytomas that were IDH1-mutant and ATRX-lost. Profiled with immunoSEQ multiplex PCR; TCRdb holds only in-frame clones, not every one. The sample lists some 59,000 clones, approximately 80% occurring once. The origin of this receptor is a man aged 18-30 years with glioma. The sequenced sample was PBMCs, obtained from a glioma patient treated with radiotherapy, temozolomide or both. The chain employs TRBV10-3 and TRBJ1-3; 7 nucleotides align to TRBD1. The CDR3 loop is CAIRDSSGNTIYF. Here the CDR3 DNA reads TGTGCCATCCGGGACAGCTCTGGAAACACCATATATTTT.